A selection of T cell receptor beta chains follows, all from one sample in a study of cytomegalovirus exposure and HLA in healthy donors. Profiled with immunoSEQ multiplex PCR; TCRdb holds only in-frame clones, not every one. This sample yields some 150,000 clones, of which less than 85% are seen a single time; approximately 7% belongs to the top ten. What was sequenced was PBMCs. The source is a man aged 40-55 years in good health and CMV-seropositive. Each CDR3 is given with its conserved first and last residue. The D gene is left open where the match is weak. Clone size is given for some rows only: seen once, a few or many times, or a class if the clone is expanded.

>TRBJ2-5|once|TRBV5-1|TRBD2
CASSPGLAWGQETQYF
TGCGCCAGCAGCCCGGGACTAGCGTGGGGGCAAGAGACCCAGTACTTC
>TRBJ1-6|once|TRBV5-8|TRBD1
CASSLKGGVVSPLHF
TGTGCCAGCAGCTTGAAAGGGGGCGTCGTTTCACCCCTCCACTTT
>TRBJ1-1|NA|TRBV7-2|NA
CASSSYLNTEAFF
TGTGCCAGCAGCTCCTACCTGAACACTGAAGCTTTCTTT
>TRBJ1-3|NA|TRBV6-1|NA
CASSANWGGSGNTIYF
TGTGCCAGCAGTGCCAATTGGGGCGGCTCTGGAAACACCATATATTTT
>TRBJ1-2|NA|TRBV19|NA
CASSIGGSSYGYTF
TGTGCCAGTAGTATAGGGGGCAGCAGCTATGGCTACACCTTC
>TRBJ2-7|NA|TRBV10-3|TRBD1
CAISAGTGSYEQYF
TGTGCCATCAGTGCAGGGACAGGGTCCTACGAGCAGTACTTC
>TRBJ2-7|NA|TRBV6-5|NA
CASSYGGANEQYF
TGTGCCAGCAGTTACGGTGGAGCGAACGAGCAGTACTTC
>TRBJ2-1|NA|TRBV20-1|TRBD1
CSAIRGPEQFF
TGCAGTGCTATCAGGGGGCCTGAGCAGTTCTTC
>TRBJ2-5|NA|TRBV5-1|TRBD1
CASSLGVTGGPQETQYF
TGCGCCAGCAGCTTGGGGGTGACAGGGGGTCCTCAAGAGACCCAGTACTTC
>TRBJ2-7|NA|TRBV5-6|NA
CASSSGTRFLQYF
TGTGCCAGCAGCTCCGGGACACGGTTCCTTCAGTACTTC
>TRBJ2-2|NA|TRBV15|NA
CATSRDGRTNTGELFF
TGTGCCACCAGCAGAGATGGCAGAACGAACACCGGGGAGCTGTTTTTT
>TRBJ1-6|NA|TRBV6-5|NA
CASRTDTEVLHF
TGTGCCAGCAGAACCGACACGGAGGTCCTCCACTTT
>TRBJ1-3|NA|TRBV9|NA
CASSVVGQGGGNTIYF
TGTGCCAGCAGCGTAGTAGGCCAGGGAGGAGGAAACACCATATATTTT
>TRBJ2-1|NA|TRBV30|NA
CAWSVSGNEQFF
TGTGCCTGGAGTGTATCGGGGAATGAGCAGTTCTTC
>TRBJ1-1|NA|TRBV6-5|NA
CASSYSNSHTEAFF
TGTGCCAGCAGTTACTCGAACTCTCACACTGAAGCTTTCTTT
>TRBJ2-5|NA|TRBV9|TRBD2
CASSASGGFETQYF
TGTGCCAGCAGCGCTAGCGGGGGTTTTGAGACCCAGTACTTC
>TRBJ1-6|NA|TRBV4-3|NA
CASSQKSGDSGSPLHF
TGCGCCAGCAGCCAAAAGTCGGGGGACTCGGGATCACCCCTCCACTTT
>TRBJ1-1|NA|TRBV25-1|NA
CASSEWGGQNTEAFF
TGTGCCAGCAGTGAATGGGGGGGTCAGAACACTGAAGCTTTCTTT
>TRBJ2-3|NA|TRBV4-2|TRBD2
CASSQGSGGNTDTQYF
TGTGCCAGCAGCCAAGGCAGCGGGGGTAACACAGATACGCAGTATTTT
>TRBJ2-5|NA|TRBV7-2|NA
CASSLGQGYQETQYF
TGTGCCAGCAGCTTAGGTCAGGGCTACCAAGAGACCCAGTACTTC
>TRBJ2-1|NA|TRBV7-2|NA
CASSPDYLSYNEQFF
TGTGCCAGCAGCCCGGACTACCTCTCCTACAATGAGCAGTTCTTC
>TRBJ1-1|NA|TRBV29-1|TRBD1
CSVWTGVNTEAFF
TGCAGCGTTTGGACAGGGGTGAACACTGAAGCTTTCTTT
>TRBJ2-7|NA|TRBV10-3|TRBD2
CAIRTSGGPYEQYF
TGTGCCATCAGGACTAGCGGGGGGCCCTACGAGCAGTACTTC
>TRBJ1-2|once|TRBV14|NA
CASSQGTPSTNYGYTF
TGTGCCAGCAGCCAAGGTACGCCGAGCACTAACTATGGCTACACCTTC
>TRBJ2-7|NA|TRBV6-1|TRBD2
CASSGNSGSWHEQYF
TGTGCCAGCAGTGGGAACAGCGGGAGTTGGCACGAGCAGTACTTC
>TRBJ1-1|few|TRBV25-1|TRBD1
CASRGQVGPEAFF
TGTGCCAGCAGGGGACAGGTTGGGCCTGAAGCTTTCTTT
>TRBJ2-4|NA|TRBV5-1|NA
CASRGGPLAKNIQYF
TGCGCCAGCAGGGGAGGACCCCTAGCCAAAAACATTCAGTACTTC
>TRBJ2-7|few|TRBV27|NA
CATEGKGPYEQYF
TGTGCCACCGAGGGAAAAGGCCCCTACGAGCAGTACTTC
>TRBJ2-1|NA|TRBV5-1|NA
CASSLWLDGNEQFF
TGCGCCAGCAGCTTATGGCTAGACGGCAATGAGCAGTTCTTC
>TRBJ2-7|NA|TRBV18|NA
CASSPQGGVIYEQYF
TGTGCCAGCTCACCCCAGGGCGGGGTCATTTACGAGCAGTACTTC
>TRBJ2-7|NA|TRBV6-6|NA
CASSYSIQGLDYEQYF
TGTGCCAGCAGTTACTCGATTCAGGGCTTGGACTACGAGCAGTACTTC
>TRBJ2-7|NA|TRBV5-4|TRBD1
CASSHADRVGGEQYF
TGTGCCAGCAGCCATGCGGACAGGGTCGGTGGCGAGCAGTACTTC
>TRBJ1-4|NA|TRBV6-5|NA
CASSPNRVSGEKLFF
TGTGCCAGCAGTCCAAACAGGGTATCGGGAGAAAAACTGTTTTTT
>TRBJ2-3|NA|TRBV5-8|NA
CASSLEQGLTDTQYF
TGTGCCAGCAGCTTGGAACAGGGTCTCACAGATACGCAGTATTTT
>TRBJ2-3|once|TRBV11-2|NA
CASSYGSGRLADTQYF
TGTGCCAGCAGCTATGGGTCAGGCAGGTTGGCAGATACGCAGTATTTT
>TRBJ1-1|once|TRBV30|TRBD1
CACNRGRDTEAFF
TGTGCCTGCAACAGGGGGCGGGACACTGAAGCTTTCTTT
>TRBJ2-7|NA|TRBV5-5|TRBD1
CASSYRTGSYEQYF
TGTGCCAGCAGCTATCGGACAGGTTCCTACGAGCAGTACTTC
>TRBJ1-1|NA|TRBV27|NA
CASSTQGLNTEAFF
TGTGCCAGCAGTACACAGGGATTGAACACTGAAGCTTTCTTT
>TRBJ2-2|NA|TRBV9|TRBD2
CASSPRLAGGGELFF
TGTGCCAGCAGCCCCCGACTAGCGGGGGGCGGGGAGCTGTTTTTT
>TRBJ1-1|NA|TRBV7-9|TRBD1
CASSSQGNDIHLNTEAFF
TGTGCCAGCAGCTCACAGGGGAACGACATCCATTTGAACACTGAAGCTTTCTTT
>TRBJ2-2|NA|TRBV6-5|NA
CASSYQVNTGELFF
TGTGCCAGCAGTTACCAGGTGAACACCGGGGAGCTGTTTTTT
>TRBJ2-7|NA|TRBV5-6|NA
CASSSGGLNEQYF
TGTGCCAGCAGCTCCGGAGGTCTTAACGAGCAGTACTTC
>TRBJ2-6|NA|TRBV19|NA
CASKDGSSGANVLTF
TGTGCCAGTAAAGACGGGAGCTCTGGGGCCAACGTCCTGACTTTC
>TRBJ2-3|NA|TRBV5-1|TRBD1
CASSVRTRGLDTQYF
TGCGCCAGCAGCGTAAGAACCAGGGGGTTGGATACGCAGTATTTT
>TRBJ1-2|NA|TRBV29-1|NA
CSVEDRGANYGYTF
TGCAGCGTTGAAGATCGGGGGGCGAACTATGGCTACACCTTC
>TRBJ2-7|NA|TRBV6-6|TRBD2
CASSSRTSSGYEQYF
TGTGCCAGCAGTTCACGGACTAGTTCAGGCTACGAGCAGTACTTC
>TRBJ2-2|few|TRBV6-1|NA
CASSELWSTGELFF
TGTGCCAGCAGTGAATTGTGGAGCACCGGGGAGCTGTTTTTT
>TRBJ1-4|NA|TRBV6-1|NA
CASSDFAGKDSEKLFF
TGTGCCAGCAGTGATTTCGCCGGGAAGGATAGTGAAAAACTGTTTTTT
>TRBJ2-7|NA|TRBV28|NA
CASSSLVQPREQYF
TGTGCCAGCAGTTCCCTGGTACAACCTAGGGAGCAGTACTTC
>TRBJ1-3|NA|TRBV19|NA
CASRGDRGVGNTIYF
TGTGCCAGTAGGGGAGATCGGGGGGTCGGAAACACCATATATTTT
>TRBJ2-7|NA|TRBV7-2|NA
CASSLVQGSYEQYF
TGTGCCAGCAGCTTAGTTCAGGGCTCCTACGAGCAGTACTTC
>TRBJ1-2|NA|TRBV19|TRBD1
CASSISHLGTGDGYTF
TGTGCCAGTAGTATCTCCCACCTTGGGACAGGGGATGGCTACACCTTC
>TRBJ1-1|NA|TRBV7-8|TRBD1
CASRRTGSLNTEAFF
TGTGCCAGCAGACGGACAGGCTCCCTGAACACTGAAGCTTTCTTT